These 17 T cell receptor beta chains were all obtained from the same sample, sequenced in a study of monozygotic twins with inflammatory bowel disease. TCRdb reprocessed the 5' RACE reads; each CDR3 protein has one entry and no DNA is given. The specimen's table records fewer than 550,000 distinct CDR3 sequences. Sequencing was carried out using blood. The receptors come from a human donor with ulcerative colitis or Crohn's disease, or a healthy co-twin of an affected twin (not recorded which).

V gene TRBV11-3 combines with J gene TRBJ2-7; absent DNA, TCRdb's TRBD1 call cannot be checked. Germline CDR1 is SGHNT and CDR2 is YENEEA. The CDR3 consists of 15 residues. The CDR3 spells CASSFRTGTEDEQYF.

The chain couples TRBV27 to TRBJ1-5; TCRdb calls TRBD1, which cannot be checked without DNA. The CDR3 contains 15 residues. CDR1 and CDR2 from the germline V gene are MNHEY and SMNVEV (reference sequence). CDR3 amino acids: CASSFIGASNQPQHF.

This chain uses TRBV28 with TRBJ2-2; TCRdb returns TRBD1, unconfirmable since there is no DNA. Germline V gene data show CDR1 as MDHEN and CDR2 as SYDVKM. This CDR3 is 13 amino acids long. CDR3 loop: CASRGQTVGELFF.

V usage is TRBV12-3 or TRBV12-4 and J usage is TRBJ2-3; TCRdb's D gene call, TRBD1, goes unchecked for lack of DNA. This CDR3 has 14 residues. CDR3 amino acids: CASSPRGADNTQYF.

The chain joins TRBV24-1 to TRBJ2-3; TCRdb reports TRBD2, a call that lacks DNA to check it against. The CDR3 is 15 amino acids. CDR1 is KGHDR and CDR2 is SFDVKD in the germline V gene. The CDR3 here is CATSGRSGKTDTQYF.

V usage is TRBV11-1 and J usage is TRBJ2-1; TCRdb's D call of TRBD1 is untestable without DNA. This CDR3 is built from 17 residues. Germline CDR1 reads SGHAT; CDR2 reads FQDESV (reference sequence). The CDR3 loop is CASSLVPLGQGVNEQFF.

The V gene is TRBV7-2, the J gene TRBJ1-2. The germline CDR1 and CDR2 sequences are SGHTA and FQGNSA. The CDR3 covers 15 residues. The CDR3 sequence is CASSPDFFATYGYTF.

The chain joins TRBV27 to TRBJ2-5; the TRBD2 assignment by TCRdb is unverifiable without DNA. The CDR3 spans 15 residues. Germline V CDR1 and CDR2: MNHEY, SMNVEV (reference sequence). This CDR3 reads CASSLSGGSGETQYF.

The chain combines TRBV28 with TRBJ2-1; TCRdb names TRBD2, which stays unverified in the absence of DNA. Germline-derived CDR1 and CDR2 are MDHEN and SYDVKM. The CDR3 runs 15 residues. The CDR3 spells CASTSGRGGLDEQFF.

This chain joins TRBV6-5 and TRBJ1-2; without DNA, the TCRdb call of TRBD1 cannot be checked. The length of the CDR3 is 14 residues. From germline, CDR1 is MNHEY and CDR2 SVGAGI. CDR3 protein: CASSYFGTGLGYTF.

The chain joins TRBV12-3 or TRBV12-4 to TRBJ2-7; TCRdb reports TRBD2, a call that lacks DNA to check it against. The CDR3 is 15 residues long. The CDR3 loop is CASSPARAGSYEQYF.

The chain uses TRBV5-1 and TRBJ2-5; TCRdb selects TRBD2, and the lack of DNA leaves this call unchecked. Germline values: CDR1 SGHRS, CDR2 YFSETQ. CDR3 length: 15 amino acids. This chain's CDR3 is CASSARVGPQETQYF.

The V call is TRBV20-1, the J call TRBJ2-7; the TCRdb call, TRBD2, lacks DNA for checking. Germline lookup yields CDR1 DFQATT and CDR2 SNEGSKA (reference sequence). The CDR3 spans 14 residues. The CDR3 loop reads CSAREAGAPYEQYF.

V is TRBV3-1 and J is TRBJ1-3; TCRdb returns TRBD1, unconfirmable since there is no DNA. Germline V gene data show CDR1 as LGHDT and CDR2 as YNNKEL (reference sequence). CDR3 size: 15 residues. The CDR3 region is CASSQGQSSGNTIYF.

CDR3 residues: CASNQREGSYEQYF. The chain employs TRBV6-2 or TRBV6-3 and TRBJ2-7; TCRdb's D call, TRBD2, is unchecked because there is no DNA. Germline CDR1 and CDR2: MNHEY and SVGEGT. The length of the CDR3 is 14 residues.

The chain links TRBV5-1 to TRBJ1-5; TCRdb's D call, TRBD1, is unchecked because there is no DNA. This CDR3 has 15 residues. CDR1 is SGHRS, CDR2 YFSETQ, per germline. The CDR3 region is CASSLAGQGNQPQHF.

This chain joins TRBV3-1 and TRBJ2-4. The CDR3 contains 13 residues. The germline V gene encodes CDR1 LGHDT and CDR2 YNNKEL (reference sequence). This chain's CDR3 is CASSQDKRNIQYF.